This T cell receptor (beta chain) derives from a study of monozygotic twins with inflammatory bowel disease. Study-wide findings and caveats: No difference was seen in repertoire similarity between concordant and discordant twins, possibly from limited power.

Germline lookup yields CDR1 MDHEN and CDR2 SYDVKM. This CDR3 has 15 residues. Remarks on this clonotype: Its specificity is not known.

Blood, roughly 2.6 ml, was drawn per donor. Via template switching, UMIs carrying a 6-nucleotide sample barcode were introduced. TCRdb reprocessed the 5' RACE reads and keeps a single row for each CDR3 protein, giving no DNA. This sample lists 150,000 to 200,000 distinct CDR3 sequences; its ten largest clones have about 2.7%. The sequenced sample consisted of blood. This clonotype originated in a human donor with ulcerative colitis or Crohn's disease, or a healthy co-twin of an affected twin (not recorded which). The chain is built from TRBV28 and TRBJ2-1; TCRdb's D call of TRBD1 is untestable without DNA. CDR3 in amino acids: CASSPPLASYNEQFF. Together with reference TRBV28 and TRBJ2-1, the CDR3 gives the full variable domain: DVKVTQSSRYLVKRTGEKVFLECVQDMDHENMFWYRQDPGLGLRLIYFSYDVKMKEKGDIPEGYSVSREKKERFSLILESASTNQTSMYLCASSPPLASYNEQFFGPGTRLTVL.